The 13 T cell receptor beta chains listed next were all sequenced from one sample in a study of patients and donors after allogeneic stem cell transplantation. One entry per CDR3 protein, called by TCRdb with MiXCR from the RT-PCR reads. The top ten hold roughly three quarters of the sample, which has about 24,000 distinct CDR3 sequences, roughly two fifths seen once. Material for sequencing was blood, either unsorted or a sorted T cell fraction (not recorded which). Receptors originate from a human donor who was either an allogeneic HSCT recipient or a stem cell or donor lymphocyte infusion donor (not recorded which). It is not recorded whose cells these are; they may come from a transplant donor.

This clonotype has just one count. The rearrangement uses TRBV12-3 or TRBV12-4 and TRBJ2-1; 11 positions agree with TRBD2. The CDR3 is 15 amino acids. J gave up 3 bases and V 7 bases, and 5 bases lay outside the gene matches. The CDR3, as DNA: TGTGCCAGCACTACGACTAGCGGGAACTACAATGAGCAGTTCTTC. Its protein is CASTTTSGNYNEQFF.

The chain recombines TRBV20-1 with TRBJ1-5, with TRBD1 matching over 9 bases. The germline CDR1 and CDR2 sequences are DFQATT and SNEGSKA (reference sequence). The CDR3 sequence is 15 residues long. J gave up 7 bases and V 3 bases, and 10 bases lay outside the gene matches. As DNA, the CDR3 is TGCAGTGCTAGTACCACAGGGGGCGGGAGGCAGCCCCAGCATTTT. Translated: CSASTTGGGRQPQHF.

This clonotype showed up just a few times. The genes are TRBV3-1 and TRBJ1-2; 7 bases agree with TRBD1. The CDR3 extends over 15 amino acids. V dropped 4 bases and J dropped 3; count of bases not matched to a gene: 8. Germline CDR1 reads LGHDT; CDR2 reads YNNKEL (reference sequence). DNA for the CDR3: TGTGCCAGCAGCCTCATTAACAGGGGCGACTATGGCTACACCTTC. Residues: CASSLINRGDYGYTF.

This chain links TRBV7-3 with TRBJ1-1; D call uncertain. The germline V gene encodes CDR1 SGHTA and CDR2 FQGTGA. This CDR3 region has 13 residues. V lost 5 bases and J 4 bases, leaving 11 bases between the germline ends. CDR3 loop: CASSNLYGTEAFF. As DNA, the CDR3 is TGTGCCAGCAGCAACCTATACGGCACTGAAGCTTTCTTT.

The CDR3 DNA is TGTGCCACCAGCGCCGGGACAGGTTTCTACGAGCAGTACTTC. Translation gives CATSAGTGFYEQYF. The V call is TRBV15, the J call TRBJ2-7, with 8 bases fitting TRBD1. J gave up 3 bases and V 5 bases, and 6 bases lay outside the gene matches. Germline-derived CDR1 and CDR2 are LNHNV and YYDKDF (reference sequence). The CDR3 extends over 14 amino acids.

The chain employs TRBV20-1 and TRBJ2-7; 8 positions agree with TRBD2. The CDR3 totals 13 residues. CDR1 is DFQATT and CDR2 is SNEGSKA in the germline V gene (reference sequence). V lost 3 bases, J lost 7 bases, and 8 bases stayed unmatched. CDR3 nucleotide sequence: TGCAGTGCTAGCGGGAGGGCCGCCTTGGAGCAGTACTTC. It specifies CSASGRAALEQYF.

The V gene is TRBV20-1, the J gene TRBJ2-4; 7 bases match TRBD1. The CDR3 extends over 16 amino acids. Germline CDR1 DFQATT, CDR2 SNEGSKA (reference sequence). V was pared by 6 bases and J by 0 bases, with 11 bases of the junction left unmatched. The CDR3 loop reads CSATTGTALAKNIQYF. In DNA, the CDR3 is TGCAGTGCAACCACTGGGACAGCTCTAGCCAAAAACATTCAGTACTTC.

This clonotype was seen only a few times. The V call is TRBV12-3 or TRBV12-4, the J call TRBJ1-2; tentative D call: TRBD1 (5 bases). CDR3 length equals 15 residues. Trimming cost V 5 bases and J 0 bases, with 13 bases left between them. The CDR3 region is CASSRRDRANYGYTF. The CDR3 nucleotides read TGTGCCAGCAGTCGAAGGGACCGAGCTAACTATGGCTACACCTTC.

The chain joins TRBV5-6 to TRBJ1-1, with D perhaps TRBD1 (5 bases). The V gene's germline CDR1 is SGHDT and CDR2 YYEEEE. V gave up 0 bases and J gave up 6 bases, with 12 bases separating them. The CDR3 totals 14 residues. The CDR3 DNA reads TGTGCCAGCAGCTTGGGGGGGATGGACTCTGAAGCTTTCTTT. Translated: CASSLGGMDSEAFF.

The CDR3 here is CASSYQSGLRNMNTEAFF. CDR3 sequence (DNA): TGTGCCAGCAGTTACCAGAGCGGATTAAGGAACATGAACACTGAAGCTTTCTTT. This chain connects TRBV6-5 to TRBJ1-1; D is unclear. The CDR3 length is 18 residues. V lost 2 bases and J lost 0, with 19 bases in between. Germline CDR1 MNHEY, CDR2 SVGAGI.

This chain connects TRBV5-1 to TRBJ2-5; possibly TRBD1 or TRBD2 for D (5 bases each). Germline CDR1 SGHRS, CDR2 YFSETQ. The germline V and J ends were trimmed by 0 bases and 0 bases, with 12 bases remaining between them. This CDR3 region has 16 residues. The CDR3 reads CASSLEGRVYQETQYF. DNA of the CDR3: TGCGCCAGCAGCTTGGAGGGACGTGTGTACCAAGAGACCCAGTACTTC.

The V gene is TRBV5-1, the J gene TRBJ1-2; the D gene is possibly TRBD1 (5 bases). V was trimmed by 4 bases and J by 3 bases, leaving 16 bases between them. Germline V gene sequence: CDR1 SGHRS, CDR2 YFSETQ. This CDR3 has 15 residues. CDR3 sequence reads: CASSLGHQLHYGYTF. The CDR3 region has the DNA TGCGCCAGCAGCCTCGGACACCAACTTCACTATGGCTACACCTTC. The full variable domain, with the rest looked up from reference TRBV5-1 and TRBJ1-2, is KAGVTQTPRYLIKTRGQQVTLSCSPISGHRSVSWYQQTPGQGLQFLFEYFSETQRNKGNFPGRFSGRQFSNSRSEMNVSTLELGDSALYLCASSLGHQLHYGYTFGSGTRLTVV.

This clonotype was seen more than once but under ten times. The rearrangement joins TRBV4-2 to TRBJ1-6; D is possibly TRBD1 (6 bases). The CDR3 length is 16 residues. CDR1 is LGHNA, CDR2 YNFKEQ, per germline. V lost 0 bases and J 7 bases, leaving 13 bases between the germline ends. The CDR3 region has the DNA TGTGCCAGCAGCCAAGACCCCGGGGGCGAGAATTCACCCCTCCACTTT. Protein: CASSQDPGGENSPLHF.